The 9 T cell receptor beta chains reported below all come from one sample, sequenced in a study of blood T cells in healthy people across ages. The second PCR ran about 6 to 11 cycles with a sample-barcoded 5' primer and J-beta primers. TCRdb reprocessed the 5' RACE reads with MiXCR, giving one entry per CDR3 protein. Among 1.6 million or so distinct CDR3 sequences, approximately 32% were seen once, and the ten largest hold about 11%. The sequenced sample consisted of blood. These receptors came from a woman under 40 in good health.

The V call is TRBV7-6, the J call TRBJ1-2; D is undetermined. The V gene's germline CDR1 is SGHVS and CDR2 FNYEAQ. Deletions cut 1 base from V and 8 bases from J, with 11 bases between. The CDR3 length is 13 residues. The CDR3 sequence is CASSLVRQEGYTF. The CDR3 bases are TGTGCCAGCAGCTTAGTCCGACAAGAGGGCTACACCTTC.

Worth noting for this clonotype: Germline and junction disagree at one end, which may indicate a read error. V and J are TRBV27 and TRBJ2-7; 9 bases are shared with TRBD2. Germline V gene lookup returns CDR1 MNHEY and CDR2 SMNVEV (reference sequence). CDR3 size: 18 residues. CDR3 protein: CAGSLSSFIASGTYEQYF. CDR3 nucleotides: TGTGCCGGCAGTTTATCGTCTTTTATTGCTAGCGGGACCTACGAGCAGTACTTC.

About this clonotype itself: One end of the junction fails to match germline, which may point to a read error. The chain combines TRBV6-2 or TRBV6-3 with TRBJ2-1, with no clear D. The germline CDR1 and CDR2 sequences are MNHEY and SVGEGT. The CDR3 runs 16 residues. In nucleotides, the CDR3 is TGTGCCAGCAGGTACTCGTCGCAGAACCCCTACAATGAGCAGTTCTTC. It translates to CASRYSSQNPYNEQFF.

This clonotype occurred many times. DNA of the CDR3: TGTGCCAGCAGTTTCCAGCTGACATCCTACAATGAGCAGTTCTTC. The encoded protein is CASSFQLTSYNEQFF. This chain links TRBV12-3 or TRBV12-4 with TRBJ2-1, with unresolved D. This CDR3 spans 15 amino acids. Trimming removed 3 bases from V and 1 base from J, with 10 bases in between.

The V call is TRBV3-1, the J call TRBJ1-2; maybe TRBD1 (6 bases). Germline lookup yields CDR1 LGHDT and CDR2 YNNKEL (reference sequence). Between the trimmed V and J ends, which lost 3 bases and 4 bases, there was a span of 18 bases. This CDR3 comprises 16 residues. CDR3 nucleotides: TGTGCCAGCAGCCAGGAATCTGGACGGGGGCCCTATGGCTACACCTTC. Translating it yields CASSQESGRGPYGYTF.

The genes are TRBV30 and TRBJ1-1, with 8 bases identical to TRBD1. Germline CDR1 reads GTSNPN; CDR2 reads SVGIG (reference sequence). There are 15 residues in the CDR3. With 6 bases clipped from V and 5 bases from J, the junction kept 14 bases outside the gene matches. This chain's CDR3 is CACGTGRRSGTEAFF. In nucleotides, the CDR3 is TGTGCCTGCGGGACAGGTCGGCGTTCAGGTACTGAAGCTTTCTTT.

The V call is TRBV5-1, the J call TRBJ2-3; no clear D gene. Germline CDR1 SGHRS, CDR2 YFSETQ. Trimming cost V 0 bases and J 3 bases, with 8 bases left between them. The CDR3 contains 14 residues. For the CDR3, the DNA is TGCGCCAGCAGCTTGGCTACTGCGACAGATACGCAGTATTTT. Amino acid sequence: CASSLATATDTQYF. Using reference TRBV5-1 and TRBJ2-3 for the parts outside the CDR3, the full variable domain is KAGVTQTPRYLIKTRGQQVTLSCSPISGHRSVSWYQQTPGQGLQFLFEYFSETQRNKGNFPGRFSGRQFSNSRSEMNVSTLELGDSALYLCASSLATATDTQYFGPGTRLTVL.

This rearrangement joins TRBV6-1 to TRBJ1-1, with TRBD1 matching 9 bases. CDR3 length: 18 amino acids. Germline CDR1 and CDR2: MNHNS and SASEGT. Trimming removed 3 bases from V and 0 bases from J; junction bases left unmatched: 11. CDR3 residues: CASSDPGQGAGLNTEAFF. CDR3 DNA: TGTGCCAGCAGTGACCCGGGACAGGGAGCGGGGCTGAACACTGAAGCTTTCTTT.

V gene TRBV5-1 combines with J gene TRBJ2-1; D unresolved. Matching the DNA end better, TRBJ2-7 makes the J call doubtful. This CDR3 is 13 amino acids long. CDR1 is SGHRS, CDR2 YFSETQ, per germline. CDR3 DNA: TGCGCCAGCAGCCTCAACTCCTACAATGAGCAGTACTTC. Amino acid sequence: CASSLNSYNEQYF.